This T cell receptor (beta chain) was observed in a study of cytomegalovirus exposure and HLA in healthy donors. General study results and limits: Rates of TCR association differed by HLA locus in a later analysis, with DRB1 highest and HLA-C lowest. Being productive about 90% or about 30% of the time was typical of most TCR beta V segments in an earlier analysis. Three chains tied to CMV proved CMV antigen-specific in vitro.

Germline V gives CDR1 SGHVS, CDR2 FNYEAQ. The CDR3 extends over 18 amino acids. The V gene end was trimmed by 1 base and the J gene end by 2 bases; junction bases not matched to a gene: 9. The PCR ran on 60 Vbeta and 13 Jbeta primers. Repertoires were generated with immunoSEQ multiplex PCR, while TCRdb's copy carries only in-frame clones and drops some. The sample contains about 100,000 clones, around 76% of which appear only once. On this clone itself: The antigen remains undetermined.

Sequencing input: PBMCs. The chain joins TRBV7-6 to TRBJ1-2, with 11 bases lining up with TRBD1. The sequence came from a man aged 40-49 years in good health and CMV-seropositive. The CDR3 protein is CASSLGGTGTGGNYGYTF. CDR3 nucleotides: TGTGCCAGCAGCTTAGGGGGAACCGGGACAGGGGGAAACTATGGCTACACCTTC.